This T cell receptor (beta chain) was documented in a study of blood T cell repertoires in COVID-19. Study-wide background: Sites across the United States, Italy and Spain contributed samples from acute and convalescent COVID-19. PBMCs, B-cell-depleted T cells, or T cells were the source of the cDNA or gDNA that made up the material.

The V end was cut by 6 bases, the J end by 6 bases, with 21 bases between. The germline V gene has CDR1 SGHNT and CDR2 YYREEE (reference sequence). This CDR3 contains 15 residues. In the original analysis: Amplification with reference gene primers provided the estimates of nucleated cell counts. Here immunoSEQ multiplex PCR was the method, and the copy in TCRdb shows in-frame clones only, minus some. Clone size and the V and J calls come from that table; the DNA yielded D and trimming. This table has approximately 280,000 clones, around 85% appearing once. The source of this sequence is a woman aged 30 to 39 who had recovered from COVID-19. The source material was peripheral blood. The V gene is TRBV5-4, the J gene TRBJ1-2; TRBD1 is a possible D gene (5 bases). CDR3 coding DNA: TGTGCCAGCATCCTGCCGGCAGGGAAAGACAATGGCTACACCTTC. This codes for CASILPAGKDNGYTF.